What follows describes a single TCR beta chain. Its antigen is as yet unknown. TCRdb passed the PCR reads through MiXCR, listing each CDR3 protein once. This sample has about 640,000 distinct CDR3 sequences; just under 20% occur once, and the top ten carry roughly 0.83%. This sample is drawn from a study of molecular identifiers for immune sequencing clone quantification. CD8+CD4-CCR7+CD45RA+ cells were sorted as naive CD8 T cells. Study observations and caveats: Jurkat TCR RNA that was spiked in from one cell was reportedly detectable among one million naive cells.

CDR1 is MDHEN, CDR2 SYDVKM, per germline. This CDR3 region has 16 residues. Trimming cost V 5 bases and J 0 bases, with 11 bases left between them. The specimen was naive CD8+ T cells from blood, with Jurkat cell RNA spiked in. Sample subset: FACS-sorted CD8+CD4-CCR7+CD45RA+ naive T cells. The receptor was isolated from a human donor in good health. Some libraries in this study had Jurkat cell RNA spiked in. The chain couples TRBV28 to TRBJ2-6, with D perhaps TRBD1 (5 bases). CDR3 DNA sequence: TGTGCCAGCAGTCCAGGGTTGGACTCTGGGGCCAACGTCCTGACTTTC. It specifies CASSPGLDSGANVLTF.